This TCR beta chain is from a study of blood T cell repertoires in COVID-19 (dated by TCRdb to 2019 to 2021). A note on the overall study: For ImmuneRACE Cohort 3, a participant was defined as recovered based on two consecutive negative NP/OP PCR tests, clearance by a healthcare professional, or resolution of symptoms. The prospective study material was composed of cDNA or gDNA derived from T cells, B-cell-depleted T cells, or PBMCs. The repertoires were released in a freely available public database meant as a resource for research on the immune response to SARS-CoV-2. The samples were drawn from two sources: the first 160 participants of the ongoing ImmuneRACE study, and 1,200 or so subjects contributed by 6 global collaborators. Collaborator samples came from the United States, Italy and Spain and covered acute and convalescent phases of COVID-19. The sample metadata nearly always contained a de-identified subject ID, COVID-19 status, age in years and sex. Where available, HLA class I and class II types were taken from metadata supplied by the sample provider and were not determined by assay-based typing. Deeply sampled blood TCRbeta repertoires from subjects exposed to, actively infected with, or recovered from COVID-19 were included in the dataset.

Enrolling through a virtual design, the prospective study's participants ranged in age from about 18 to 100 years and lived across 24 United States geographic areas. In the prospective study, participants were assigned to cohorts based on the clinical history participants reported in a screening survey and a study questionnaire. Each participant in the prospective study had whole blood, serum and a nasopharyngeal or oropharyngeal swab collected by mobile phlebotomists. Prospective study participants could optionally give additional blood draws and questionnaires over a roughly two-month period. Blood samples from the prospective study were shipped frozen or at room temperature prior to DNA extraction. TCRbeta CDR3 regions were amplified from genomic DNA by means of the immunoSEQ Assay, a bias-controlled multiplex PCR. The study's own analysis went as follows. The number of nucleated cells in each sample was estimated from the amplification of reference gene primers within the assay. To quantify the absolute abundance of each unique TCRbeta CDR3 rearrangement, sequence reads were collapsed and filtered. For each sample, productive Simpson clonality was calculated as the square root of Simpson's diversity index across productive rearrangements. This is the immuneACCESS table as TCRdb keeps it, with only in-frame sequences that have V and J called. A part of the clones is gone; compared with another copy, unresolved V genes explain less than half, and the rest is unexplained. V and J calls and clone size are given by that table; D and trimming were obtained from the DNA. This sample comprises some 200,000 clones, roughly nine tenths of them detected only once. The ten biggest clones cover 3% to 3.5% of the sample.

Broader findings and caveats from the paper: How much clinical and demographic metadata was included differed by source and by participant, and the metadata was provided uncurated.

Taken from the germline V gene, the CDR1 and CDR2 loops are SQVTM and ANQGSEA. The V end gives up 0 bases and the J end 4 bases, leaving 5 bases in the junction not matched to a gene. Including cysteine and phenylalanine, the CDR3 has 14 amino acids. CDR3 DNA is the only sequence kept; it has 42 bases, read in frame from the first base. Turning to this clone: Its antigen is unknown. No base-level quality is on record; no much larger clone is a single base apart.

The sample consisted of PBMCs or T cells enriched from blood (not recorded which). The chain is encoded by TRBV29-1 joined to TRBJ2-5, and 7 bases in between align with TRBD1. The sequence was obtained from a woman in her forties or fifties in a cohort exposed to, infected with or recovered from COVID-19 (not recorded which). The CDR3 reads CSVEEQGPGETQYF. The DNA sequence follows: TGCAGCGTTGAAGAACAGGGGCCGGGAGAGACCCAGTACTTC.